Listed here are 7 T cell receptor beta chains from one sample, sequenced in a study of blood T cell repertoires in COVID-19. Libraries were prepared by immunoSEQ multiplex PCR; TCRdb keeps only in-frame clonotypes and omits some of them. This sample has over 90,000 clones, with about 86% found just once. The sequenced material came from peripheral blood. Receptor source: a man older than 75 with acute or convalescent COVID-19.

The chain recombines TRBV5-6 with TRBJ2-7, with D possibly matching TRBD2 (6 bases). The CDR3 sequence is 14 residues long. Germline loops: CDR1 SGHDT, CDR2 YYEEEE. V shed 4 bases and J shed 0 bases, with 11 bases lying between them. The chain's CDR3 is CASSLGLRSYEQYF. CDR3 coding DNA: TGTGCCAGCAGCCTGGGACTCCGCTCCTACGAGCAGTACTTC. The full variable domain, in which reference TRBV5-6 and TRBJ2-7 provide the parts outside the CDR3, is DAGVTQSPTHLIKTRGQQVTLRCSPKSGHDTVSWYQQALGQGPQFIFQYYEEEERQRGNFPDRFSGHQFPNYSSELNVNALLLGDSALYLCASSLGLRSYEQYFGPGTRLTVT.

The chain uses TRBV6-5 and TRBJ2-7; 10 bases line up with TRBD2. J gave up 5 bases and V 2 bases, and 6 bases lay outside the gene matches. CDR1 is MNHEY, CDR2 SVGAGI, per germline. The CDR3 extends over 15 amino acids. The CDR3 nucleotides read TGTGCCAGCAGTTACAACTTCCTAGCGGGAGACGAGCAGTACTTC. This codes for CASSYNFLAGDEQYF.

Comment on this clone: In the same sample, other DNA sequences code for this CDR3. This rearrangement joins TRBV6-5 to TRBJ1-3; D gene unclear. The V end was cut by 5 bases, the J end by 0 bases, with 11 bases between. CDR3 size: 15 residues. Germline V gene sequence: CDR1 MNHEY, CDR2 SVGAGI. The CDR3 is CASSPDRSSGNTIYF. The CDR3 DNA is TGTGCCAGCAGTCCCGACCGGAGCTCTGGAAACACCATATATTTT.

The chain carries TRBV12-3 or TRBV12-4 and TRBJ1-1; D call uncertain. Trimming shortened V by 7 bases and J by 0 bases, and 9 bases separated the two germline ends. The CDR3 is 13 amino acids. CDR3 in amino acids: CASIWRLNTEAFF. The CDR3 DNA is TGTGCCAGCATTTGGAGGTTGAACACTGAAGCTTTCTTT.

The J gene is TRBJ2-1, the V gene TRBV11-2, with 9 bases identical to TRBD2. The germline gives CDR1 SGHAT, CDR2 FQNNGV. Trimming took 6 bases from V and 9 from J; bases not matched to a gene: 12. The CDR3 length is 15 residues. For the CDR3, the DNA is TGTGCCAGCAGGGATCCGGGACTAGCTCGGGGTGAGCAGTTCTTC. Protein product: CASRDPGLARGEQFF.

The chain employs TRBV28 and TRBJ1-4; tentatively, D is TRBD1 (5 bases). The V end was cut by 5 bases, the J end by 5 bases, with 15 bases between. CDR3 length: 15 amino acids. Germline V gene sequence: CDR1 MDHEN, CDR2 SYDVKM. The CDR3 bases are TGTGCCAGCAGTCCCCTAGGGGTTTGGAATGAAAAACTGTTTTTT. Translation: CASSPLGVWNEKLFF.

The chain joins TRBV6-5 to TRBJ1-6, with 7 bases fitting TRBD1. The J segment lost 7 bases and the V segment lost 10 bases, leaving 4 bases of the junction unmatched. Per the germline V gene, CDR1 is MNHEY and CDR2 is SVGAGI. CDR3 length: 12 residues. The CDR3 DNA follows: TGTGCCACCGGGACAGCAAATTCACCCCTCCACTTT. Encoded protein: CATGTANSPLHF.